Below, 20 T cell receptor beta chains from the same sample are listed, as sequenced in a study of cytotoxic CD8 clonotypes in ibrutinib-treated CLL. Profiled with immunoSEQ multiplex PCR; TCRdb holds only in-frame clones, not every one. The data contain 30,000 to 40,000 clones, about 70% of them seen just once; the ten biggest clones take up 25% to 35%. Sequencing used PBMCs, obtained before ibrutinib treatment. The receptors originated from a human donor with chronic lymphocytic leukemia.

Only a few counts were recorded for this clone. The rearrangement joins TRBV29-1 to TRBJ2-3; 10 bases are shared with TRBD1. The CDR3 totals 17 residues. CDR1 SQVTM and CDR2 ANQGSEA come from the germline V gene. Germline trimming cut 5 bases from V and 0 bases from J; bases unmatched to any gene: 11. The CDR3 sequence is CSVNRDRGVLSTDTQYF. CDR3 coding DNA: TGCAGCGTTAACCGGGACAGGGGAGTACTGAGCACAGATACGCAGTATTTT.

This rearrangement joins TRBV2 to TRBJ2-7; 10 bases line up with TRBD1. Germline trimming cut 7 bases from V and 2 bases from J; bases unmatched to any gene: 5. There are 14 residues in the CDR3. CDR1 and CDR2 from the germline V gene are SNHLY and FYNNEI. This CDR3 reads CASNGGTGAYEQYF. Here the CDR3 DNA reads TGTGCCAGCAACGGCGGGACAGGGGCCTACGAGCAGTACTTC.

CDR3 region: CASSPDSTDTQYF. DNA of the CDR3: TGTGCCAGCAGCCCTGACAGCACAGATACGCAGTATTTT. This chain connects TRBV7-8 to TRBJ2-3, with D hard to call. This CDR3 is 13 amino acids long. V lost 5 bases and J 0 bases, leaving 6 bases between the germline ends. The germline CDR1 and CDR2 sequences are SGHVS and FQNEAQ.

V is TRBV6-1 and J is TRBJ2-7; D is perhaps TRBD1 (6 bases). Germline-derived CDR1 and CDR2 are MNHNS and SASEGT. The CDR3 loop spans 13 amino acids. The V gene lost 4 bases and the J gene lost 3 bases, with 10 bases spanning the gap. The CDR3 DNA sequence: TGTGCCAGCAGTGGGGACATTGGCTACGAGCAGTACTTC. Protein: CASSGDIGYEQYF.

The gene calls are TRBV6-1 and TRBJ2-7; tentative D call: TRBD2 (6 bases). Germline CDR1 and CDR2: MNHNS and SASEGT. Deletions cut 1 base from V and 6 bases from J, with 13 bases between. This CDR3 has 14 amino acids. CDR3 loop: CASSEGGGLLEQYF. CDR3 DNA: TGTGCCAGCAGTGAAGGCGGAGGGTTGCTCGAGCAGTACTTC.

The chain carries TRBV28 and TRBJ2-7, with 15 bases lining up with TRBD2. The CDR3 consists of 14 residues. Trimming at V came to 6 bases and at J to 13 bases, leaving 10 bases not matched to a gene. Germline V gene data show CDR1 as MDHEN and CDR2 as SYDVKM. Here the CDR3 DNA reads TGTGCCAGCAGGCCTGGGACTAGCGGGAGGACTGGATACTTC. Encoded protein: CASRPGTSGRTGYF.

The chain uses TRBV11-1 and TRBJ1-1; D unclear. The V gene lost 3 bases and the J gene lost 2 bases, with 10 bases spanning the gap. The CDR3 is 14 amino acids. Germline V gives CDR1 SGHAT, CDR2 FQDESV (reference sequence). The CDR3 bases are TGTGCCAGCAGCTTTGTCGGACGAAACACTGAAGCTTTCTTT. Protein product: CASSFVGRNTEAFF.

With respect to this clone: At the DNA level, this CDR3 is encoded by other sequences in the same sample as well. The chain links TRBV25-1 to TRBJ1-2, with 8 bases lining up with TRBD1. CDR1 is MGHDK and CDR2 is SYGVNS in the germline V gene. This CDR3 spans 13 amino acids. V lost 2 bases, J lost 5 bases, and 1 base stayed unmatched. The CDR3 region is CASSEQGAYGYTF. In DNA, the CDR3 is TGTGCCAGCAGTGAACAGGGGGCGTATGGCTACACCTTC.

The CDR3 is CASSLSGVLYEQYF. The CDR3 nucleotides read TGTGCCAGCAGCTTATCTGGGGTTCTCTACGAGCAGTACTTC. V gene TRBV7-9 combines with J gene TRBJ2-7; D unresolved. The CDR3 consists of 14 residues. Germline loops: CDR1 SEHNR, CDR2 FQNEAQ (reference sequence). V was trimmed by 2 bases and J by 3 bases, leaving 11 bases between them.

The chain links TRBV2 to TRBJ1-4, with D perhaps matching TRBD1 (6 bases). Trimming took 3 bases from V and 10 from J, leaving 15 bases between them. The CDR3 covers 14 residues. Germline lookup yields CDR1 SNHLY and CDR2 FYNNEI. The CDR3 sequence is CASSDLRQEGKLFF. CDR3 DNA sequence: TGTGCCAGCAGTGACCTGAGACAGGAGGGAAAACTGTTTTTT.

The chain carries TRBV29-1 and TRBJ1-3; no firm D call. Germline lookup yields CDR1 SQVTM and CDR2 ANQGSEA. This CDR3 is built from 13 residues. The V end was cut by 4 bases, the J end by 0 bases, with 7 bases between. The CDR3 sequence is CSVGASSGNTIYF. The CDR3 region has the DNA TGCAGCGTTGGAGCCAGCTCTGGAAACACCATATATTTT.

This rearrangement joins TRBV5-6 to TRBJ1-2, with 9 bases aligning to TRBD1. V was pared by 1 base and J by 2 bases, with 3 bases of the junction left unmatched. Germline assignment: CDR1 SGHDT and CDR2 YYEEEE. The CDR3 runs to 15 residues. As DNA, the CDR3 is TGTGCCAGCAGCTTGTGGGACAGGGAAAACTATGGCTACACCTTC. As protein: CASSLWDRENYGYTF.

CDR3 amino acids: CASSQDPGNSLGEQETQYF. For the CDR3, the DNA is TGCGCCAGCAGCCAAGATCCAGGAAATTCATTGGGGGAACAAGAGACCCAGTACTTC. The J gene is TRBJ2-5, the V gene TRBV4-1, with D possibly called TRBD1 or TRBD2 (5 bases each). Trimming left V 0 bases short and J 2 bases short, with 22 bases between. The CDR3 totals 19 residues. Germline V gene data show CDR1 as MGHRA and CDR2 as YSYEKL.

The CDR3 DNA is TGTGCCAGCAGCTATCAGTACGGGACCGACGAGCAGTACTTC. Protein: CASSYQYGTDEQYF. The V gene is TRBV9, the J gene TRBJ2-7, with D perhaps being TRBD1 or TRBD2 (5 bases each). CDR1 and CDR2 from the germline V gene are SGDLS and YYNGEE. The CDR3 is 14 residues long. V dropped 4 bases and J dropped 5 bases, with 16 bases sitting between them.

The chain has TRBV4-1 and TRBJ2-6; D is unresolved. V lost 1 base to trimming and J lost 0 bases, with 1 base between them. CDR1 and CDR2 from the germline V gene are MGHRA and YSYEKL. This CDR3 contains 14 residues. CDR3 in amino acids: CASSQVSGANVLTF. CDR3 bases: TGCGCCAGCAGCCAAGTCTCTGGGGCCAACGTCCTGACTTTC.

The chain links TRBV11-1 to TRBJ2-1; TRBD2 agrees at 13 bases. Germline CDR1 is SGHAT and CDR2 is FQDESV (reference sequence). Trimming removed 1 base from V and 7 bases from J; junction bases left unmatched: 7. The length of the CDR3 is 17 residues. The CDR3 is CASSLDTGTSGVNEQFF. The DNA for the CDR3 is TGTGCCAGCAGCTTAGATACAGGGACTAGCGGGGTAAATGAGCAGTTCTTC.

The genes are TRBV28 and TRBJ1-4; TRBD1 matches 8 bases. Germline loops: CDR1 MDHEN, CDR2 SYDVKM. Germline trimming cut 5 bases from V and 4 bases from J; bases unmatched to any gene: 9. CDR3 size: 16 residues. CDR3: CASSRGDRKDNEKLFF. The CDR3 DNA reads as TGTGCCAGCAGTCGGGGGGACAGGAAAGATAATGAAAAACTGTTTTTT.

V usage is TRBV18 and J usage is TRBJ1-2, with 8 nucleotides matching TRBD1. There are 13 residues in the CDR3. Trimming took 3 bases from V and 9 from J; bases not matched to a gene: 6. From germline, CDR1 is KGHSH and CDR2 LQKENI. CDR3 nucleotide sequence: TGTGCCAGCTCACCGGGGACAGGTGAACGCTACACCTTC. Its protein product is CASSPGTGERYTF.

The chain couples TRBV2 to TRBJ1-4, with a weak D call TRBD1 (5 bases). V was pared by 6 bases and J by 7 bases, with 12 bases between. The V gene's germline CDR1 is SNHLY and CDR2 FYNNEI. This CDR3 is 13 amino acids long. The CDR3 region is CASRGTVTEKLFF. CDR3 nucleotides: TGTGCCAGCAGGGGGACGGTGACTGAAAAACTGTTTTTT.

This clone was picked up a small number of times. The chain links TRBV11-2 to TRBJ2-7; no reliable D call. CDR3 length: 14 residues. The V gene's germline CDR1 is SGHAT and CDR2 FQNNGV. Deletions cut 2 bases from V and 0 bases from J, with 8 bases between. CDR3 region: CASSLSGSSYEQYF. CDR3 coding DNA: TGTGCCAGCAGCTTATCGGGCAGCTCCTACGAGCAGTACTTC.